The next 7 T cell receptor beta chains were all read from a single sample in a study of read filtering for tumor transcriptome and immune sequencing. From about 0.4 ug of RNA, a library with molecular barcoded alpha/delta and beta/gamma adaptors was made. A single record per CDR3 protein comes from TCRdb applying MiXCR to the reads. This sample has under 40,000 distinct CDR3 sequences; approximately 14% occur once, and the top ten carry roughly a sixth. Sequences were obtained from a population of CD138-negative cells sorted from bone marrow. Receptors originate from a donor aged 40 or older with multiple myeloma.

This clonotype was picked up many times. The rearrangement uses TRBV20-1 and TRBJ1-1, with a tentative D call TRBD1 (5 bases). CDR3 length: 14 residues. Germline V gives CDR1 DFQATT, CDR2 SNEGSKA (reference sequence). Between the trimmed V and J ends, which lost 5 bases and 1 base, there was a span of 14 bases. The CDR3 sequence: CSAAPRGGNTEAFF. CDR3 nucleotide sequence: TGCAGTGCTGCCCCCCGGGGCGGGAACACTGAAGCTTTCTTT.

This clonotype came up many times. DNA for the CDR3: TGTGCCAGCAGCATCAGTCCCGGGCTACACGATGAGCAGTTCTTC. Protein sequence: CASSISPGLHDEQFF. The V call is TRBV7-9, the J call TRBJ2-1; D is unclear. Trimming took 5 bases from V and 8 from J, leaving 19 bases between them. CDR1 SEHNR and CDR2 FQNEAQ come from the germline V gene (reference sequence). This CDR3 is 15 amino acids long. The whole variable domain, remainder taken from reference TRBV7-9 and TRBJ2-1, is DTGVSQNPRHKITKRGQNVTFRCDPISEHNRLYWYRQTLGQGPEFLTYFQNEAQLEKSRLLSDRFSAERPKGSFSTLEIQRTEQGDSAMYLCASSISPGLHDEQFFGPGTRLTVL.

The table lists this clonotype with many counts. CDR3 DNA sequence: TGCAGTGCATCCGGGACTAAATACTACAATGAGCAGTTCTTC. Translation gives CSASGTKYYNEQFF. The chain combines TRBV20-1 with TRBJ2-1; the match to TRBD2 covers 7 bases. The CDR3 spans 14 residues. In germline, CDR1 is DFQATT, CDR2 SNEGSKA (reference sequence). Trimming at V came to 6 bases and at J to 3 bases, leaving 8 bases not matched to a gene.

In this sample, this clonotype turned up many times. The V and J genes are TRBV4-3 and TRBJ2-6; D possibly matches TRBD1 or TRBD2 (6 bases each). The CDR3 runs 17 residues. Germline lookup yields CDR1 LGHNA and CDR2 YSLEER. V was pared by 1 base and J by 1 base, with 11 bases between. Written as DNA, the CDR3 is TGCGCCAGCAGCCAAGTCCGAGGGGGGTCTGGGGCCAACGTCCTGACTTTC. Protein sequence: CASSQVRGGSGANVLTF.

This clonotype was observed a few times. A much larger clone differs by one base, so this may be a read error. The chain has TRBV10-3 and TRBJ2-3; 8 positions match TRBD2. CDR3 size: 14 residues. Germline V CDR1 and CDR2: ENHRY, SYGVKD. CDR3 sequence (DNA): TGTGCCACCAGTGACGGGGGGGCCGGAGATACGCAGTATTTT. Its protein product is CATSDGGAGDTQYF.

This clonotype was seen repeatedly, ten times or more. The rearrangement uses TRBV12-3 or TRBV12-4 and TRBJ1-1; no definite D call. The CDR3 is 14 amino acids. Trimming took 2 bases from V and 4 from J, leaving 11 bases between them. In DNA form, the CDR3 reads TGTGCCAGCAGTTTATGGACTACGGGCACTGAAGCTTTCTTT. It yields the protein CASSLWTTGTEAFF.

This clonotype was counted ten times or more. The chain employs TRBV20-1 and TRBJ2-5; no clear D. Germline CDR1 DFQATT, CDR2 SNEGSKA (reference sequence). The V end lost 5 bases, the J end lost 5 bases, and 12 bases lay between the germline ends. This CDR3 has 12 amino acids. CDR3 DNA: TGCAGTGCTCACCCGGATTTTGAGACCCAGTACTTC. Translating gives CSAHPDFETQYF.